This TCR beta chain was obtained from a study of T-cell memory formation after mild COVID-19. Turning to the study itself: Most TCR clusters belonged to a single donor. The study, taken as a whole, reports: Clones contracting across day 15 to 85 had a balanced CD4/CD8 profile; later expanding clones leaned CD4+. Pre-infection memory held some responding clones, suggesting pre-existing cross-reactive T cells responded.

This CDR3 is built from 12 residues. V gave up 1 base and J gave up 9 bases, with 7 bases separating them. This clonotype was detected many times. The target antigen is unknown. From 5'RACE with constant-segment primers came TCR alpha and TCR beta cDNA libraries that carried sample barcodes and UMIs. One entry per CDR3 protein results from TCRdb running MiXCR on the 5' RACE reads. The data contain approximately 150,000 distinct CDR3 sequences, over 6% of them singletons. The chain has TRBV12-3 or TRBV12-4 and TRBJ2-1, with D possibly matching TRBD2 (5 bases). This clonotype originated in an adult woman who had mild COVID-19 (a few samples of this study predate the infection). Cell type and time point are not known. The sample was PBMCs or a T cell subset sorted from them (not recorded which). CDR3 region: CASSLVLAEQFF. The CDR3 nucleotides are TGTGCCAGCAGTTTAGTGCTAGCTGAGCAGTTCTTC.